Listed below are T cell receptor beta chains from one sample, sequenced in a study of EBV T-cell therapy then PD-1 blockade in nasopharyngeal carcinoma. For these receptors, no antigen is known. The method was immunoSEQ multiplex PCR; TCRdb's version includes in-frame clones alone and lacks a portion of them. The table includes roughly 21,000 clones, under 90% detected once. Sequences were derived from CD8+ T cells from blood, sampled at approximately day 60 from a patient whose treatment included autologous EBV-specific T cells and nivolumab. These receptors were obtained from a man between 40 and 49 years old with nasopharyngeal carcinoma. CDR3s include the opening cysteine and the closing phenylalanine or tryptophan. A D gene is named only where the DNA matches it firmly. For some rows the clone size is stated as once, few or many, or as a class when expanded; others skip it.

abundance: .
v_gene: TRBV27
d_gene: .
len: 13
j_gene: TRBJ2-5
CDR3aa: CASRTNGAETQYF
CDR3nt: TGTGCCAGCAGGACCAATGGGGCAGAGACCCAGTACTTC

abundance: .
v_gene: TRBV7-2
d_gene: .
len: 14
j_gene: TRBJ1-5
CDR3aa: CASSSPGRSQPQHF
CDR3nt: TGTGCCAGCAGCTCCCCGGGACGTAGTCAGCCCCAGCATTTT

abundance: .
v_gene: TRBV6-2/TRBV6-3
d_gene: .
len: 14
j_gene: TRBJ2-1
CDR3aa: CASSYGLALNEQFF
CDR3nt: TGTGCCAGCAGTTACGGTCTAGCGCTCAATGAGCAGTTCTTC

abundance: .
v_gene: TRBV9
d_gene: TRBD1
len: 14
j_gene: TRBJ1-2
CDR3aa: CASSFGQDSYGYTF
CDR3nt: TGTGCCAGCAGCTTCGGACAGGACTCCTATGGCTACACCTTC

abundance: .
v_gene: TRBV2
d_gene: .
len: 15
j_gene: TRBJ1-1
CDR3aa: CASNNLSDGNTEAFF
CDR3nt: TGTGCCAGCAATAATCTTTCGGACGGAAACACTGAAGCTTTCTTT

abundance: .
v_gene: TRBV6-5
d_gene: .
len: 13
j_gene: TRBJ1-4
CDR3aa: CASSYGYNEKLFF
CDR3nt: TGTGCCAGCAGTTACGGATATAATGAAAAACTGTTTTTT

abundance: .
v_gene: TRBV7-9
d_gene: .
len: 12
j_gene: TRBJ2-7
CDR3aa: CASSLGAYEQYF
CDR3nt: TGTGCCAGCAGCTTAGGTGCCTACGAGCAGTACTTC

abundance: .
v_gene: TRBV4-3
d_gene: .
len: 16
j_gene: TRBJ1-5
CDR3aa: CASSQDLGQRNQPQHF
CDR3nt: TGCGCCAGCAGCCAAGACCTAGGACAGAGGAATCAGCCCCAGCATTTT

abundance: .
v_gene: TRBV12-3/TRBV12-4
d_gene: .
len: 11
j_gene: TRBJ2-5
CDR3aa: CASSYGETQYF
CDR3nt: TGTGCCAGCAGTTACGGAGAGACCCAGTACTTC

abundance: .
v_gene: TRBV6-1
d_gene: TRBD1
len: 14
j_gene: TRBJ2-7
CDR3aa: CASSRGQGPYEQYF
CDR3nt: TGTGCCAGCAGTAGAGGACAGGGCCCCTACGAGCAGTACTTC

abundance: .
v_gene: TRBV27
d_gene: TRBD1
len: 14
j_gene: TRBJ2-3
CDR3aa: CASSLSQQGNTQYF
CDR3nt: TGTGCCAGCAGTTTATCACAACAGGGGAATACGCAGTATTTT

abundance: once
v_gene: TRBV7-9
d_gene: .
len: 12
j_gene: TRBJ1-1
CDR3aa: CASELLGTEAFF
CDR3nt: TGTGCCAGCGAACTCTTAGGCACTGAAGCTTTCTTT

abundance: .
v_gene: TRBV19
d_gene: .
len: 13
j_gene: TRBJ1-5
CDR3aa: CASTGYGNQPQHF
CDR3nt: TGTGCCAGTACAGGGTATGGCAATCAGCCCCAGCATTTT

abundance: .
v_gene: TRBV4-1
d_gene: .
len: 13
j_gene: TRBJ1-1
CDR3aa: CASSPDKNTEAFF
CDR3nt: TGCGCCAGCAGCCCGGACAAGAACACTGAAGCTTTCTTT

abundance: .
v_gene: TRBV6-4
d_gene: .
len: 13
j_gene: TRBJ2-7
CDR3aa: CASSDSEGAEQYF
CDR3nt: TGTGCCAGCAGTGACTCTGAAGGGGCCGAGCAGTACTTC

abundance: .
v_gene: TRBV24-1
d_gene: TRBD1
len: 16
j_gene: TRBJ2-1
CDR3aa: CATSETGQGAYNEQFF
CDR3nt: TGTGCCACCAGTGAAACGGGACAGGGAGCCTACAATGAGCAGTTCTTC

abundance: .
v_gene: TRBV28
d_gene: TRBD1
len: 15
j_gene: TRBJ1-4
CDR3aa: CASSRTGRPSGLLFF
CDR3nt: TGTGCCAGCAGCCGGACAGGGAGGCCCTCGGGATTACTGTTTTTT

abundance: .
v_gene: TRBV19
d_gene: .
len: 16
j_gene: TRBJ2-2
CDR3aa: CASTAGRGGFTGELFF
CDR3nt: TGTGCCAGTACCGCCGGAAGGGGGGGGTTCACCGGGGAGCTGTTTTTT

abundance: .
v_gene: TRBV28
d_gene: TRBD1
len: 15
j_gene: TRBJ2-7
CDR3aa: CACCLEQGANDEQYF
CDR3nt: TGTGCCTGCTGTTTAGAGCAGGGGGCGAACGACGAGCAGTACTTC

abundance: .
v_gene: TRBV24-1
d_gene: .
len: 15
j_gene: TRBJ2-3
CDR3aa: CATSDLPGPTDTQYF
CDR3nt: TGTGCCACCAGTGACTTGCCCGGACCTACAGATACGCAGTATTTT

abundance: .
v_gene: TRBV12-3/TRBV12-4
d_gene: .
len: 13
j_gene: TRBJ2-7
CDR3aa: CASSFGSRYEQYF
CDR3nt: TGTGCCAGCAGTTTTGGGAGTAGATACGAGCAGTACTTC

abundance: .
v_gene: TRBV25-1
d_gene: .
len: 11
j_gene: TRBJ2-1
CDR3aa: CASTVGHEQFF
CDR3nt: TGTGCCAGCACCGTGGGGCATGAGCAGTTCTTC

abundance: few
v_gene: TRBV5-1
d_gene: TRBD1
len: 17
j_gene: TRBJ2-5
CDR3aa: CASTHHSFDRVQETQYF
CDR3nt: TGCGCCAGCACCCATCACAGTTTCGACAGGGTTCAAGAGACCCAGTACTTC

abundance: .
v_gene: TRBV19
d_gene: .
len: 15
j_gene: TRBJ2-2
CDR3aa: CASSTLRRNTGELFF
CDR3nt: TGTGCCAGTAGTACCCTCAGGAGGAACACCGGGGAGCTGTTTTTT

abundance: .
v_gene: TRBV29-1
d_gene: .
len: 12
j_gene: TRBJ2-7
CDR3aa: CSVEEPPYEQYF
CDR3nt: TGCAGCGTTGAAGAACCCCCCTACGAGCAGTACTTC

abundance: .
v_gene: TRBV15
d_gene: .
len: 15
j_gene: TRBJ1-4
CDR3aa: CATSREGSRIEKLFF
CDR3nt: TGTGCCACCAGCAGAGAGGGCAGCCGAATTGAAAAACTGTTTTTT

abundance: .
v_gene: TRBV9
d_gene: .
len: 15
j_gene: TRBJ2-2
CDR3aa: CASSIRIGGPGELFF
CDR3nt: TGTGCCAGCAGCATCCGTATCGGGGGACCCGGGGAGCTGTTTTTT

abundance: .
v_gene: TRBV5-8
d_gene: TRBD1
len: 14
j_gene: TRBJ1-5
CDR3aa: CASSFGAGGQPQHF
CDR3nt: TGTGCCAGCAGCTTCGGGGCAGGGGGGCAGCCCCAGCATTTT

abundance: .
v_gene: TRBV3-1/TRBV3-2
d_gene: TRBD1
len: 17
j_gene: TRBJ1-3
CDR3aa: CASSQDRRRTGGNTIYF
CDR3nt: TGTGCCAGCAGCCAAGATCGCCGACGGACAGGGGGAAACACCATATATTTT

abundance: few
v_gene: TRBV6-5
d_gene: .
len: 14
j_gene: TRBJ1-2
CDR3aa: CATFVYSSNYGYTF
CDR3nt: TGTGCCACCTTTGTATACAGCTCTAACTATGGCTACACCTTC

abundance: .
v_gene: TRBV7-9
d_gene: TRBD1
len: 15
j_gene: TRBJ1-6
CDR3aa: CASSLARGQESTLHF
CDR3nt: TGTGCCAGCAGCTTAGCGCGGGGACAGGAGAGCACCCTCCACTTT

abundance: .
v_gene: TRBV2
d_gene: TRBD2
len: 12
j_gene: TRBJ2-7
CDR3aa: CASRGGNYEQYF
CDR3nt: TGTGCCAGCAGGGGGGGGAACTACGAGCAGTACTTC

abundance: .
v_gene: TRBV5-1
d_gene: .
len: 17
j_gene: TRBJ2-4
CDR3aa: CASSLAHTLLAKNIQYF
CDR3nt: TGCGCCAGCAGCTTGGCCCACACTCTACTAGCCAAAAACATTCAGTACTTC

abundance: .
v_gene: TRBV4-1
d_gene: TRBD2
len: 14
j_gene: TRBJ2-7
CDR3aa: CASRSGGASSEQYF
CDR3nt: TGCGCCAGCAGATCGGGGGGTGCTAGCAGCGAGCAGTACTTC

abundance: .
v_gene: TRBV7-3
d_gene: .
len: 16
j_gene: TRBJ2-1
CDR3aa: CASSYPSGPVSNEQFF
CDR3nt: TGTGCCAGCAGCTACCCGAGCGGGCCGGTCTCCAATGAGCAGTTCTTC

abundance: .
v_gene: TRBV2
d_gene: .
len: 14
j_gene: TRBJ1-2
CDR3aa: CASSDPDKYYGYTF
CDR3nt: TGTGCCAGCAGTGATCCGGACAAATACTATGGCTACACCTTC

abundance: .
v_gene: TRBV10-3
d_gene: TRBD1
len: 13
j_gene: TRBJ1-1
CDR3aa: CAISGGTVAEAFF
CDR3nt: TGTGCCATCAGTGGGGGGACAGTCGCTGAAGCTTTCTTT

abundance: .
v_gene: TRBV18
d_gene: .
len: 13
j_gene: TRBJ2-3
CDR3aa: CASSPSSPDTQYF
CDR3nt: TGTGCCAGCTCACCATCTAGTCCAGATACGCAGTATTTT

abundance: .
v_gene: TRBV6-2/TRBV6-3
d_gene: .
len: 14
j_gene: TRBJ2-7
CDR3aa: CASSYRANSYEQYF
CDR3nt: TGTGCCAGCAGTTACAGGGCGAACTCCTACGAGCAGTACTTC

abundance: few
v_gene: TRBV7-8
d_gene: .
len: 18
j_gene: TRBJ1-1
CDR3aa: CASSPKKTGSAANTEAFF
CDR3nt: TGTGCCAGCAGCCCAAAGAAGACAGGTTCGGCTGCAAACACTGAAGCTTTCTTT

abundance: .
v_gene: TRBV30
d_gene: .
len: 16
j_gene: TRBJ1-2
CDR3aa: CAWSVVAGREGYGYTF
CDR3nt: TGTGCCTGGAGTGTGGTCGCGGGCAGAGAGGGCTATGGCTACACCTTC